Listed below are T cell receptor beta chains from one sample, sequenced in a study of post-analysis software for immune sequencing data. TCRdb recomputed calls from the PCR reads with MiXCR, one row per CDR3 protein. This table has 820,000 or so distinct CDR3 sequences, about 53% appearing once. The sequencing input was blood. The receptor set was obtained from a girl aged 10 to 17 with multiple sclerosis. Both conserved end residues are part of each CDR3. Each record gives: D gene, V gene, J gene, clone size, CDR3 DNA, CDR3 protein. The D gene is left open where the match is weak. Only some rows state a clone size, as once, few, many or a class for expanded clones.

TRBD2,TRBV29-1,TRBJ2-3,few,TGCAGCGTTGTCCAAGCGGGGGGTTCAGATACGCAGTATTTT,CSVVQAGGSDTQYF
TRBD2,TRBV6-6,TRBJ2-3,.,TGTGCCAGCAGTTACGGGACTAGCGGGAGGCTCGGGGGTACGCAGTATTTT,CASSYGTSGRLGGTQYF
.,TRBV7-8,TRBJ2-5,.,TGTGCCAGCAGCTCTATAAGGGGTCTCAACCTCCAAGAGACCCAGTACTTC,CASSSIRGLNLQETQYF
TRBD2,TRBV5-1,TRBJ2-5,few,TGCGCCAGCAGCTTGGGGGGACTAGCGGGATCCGAGACCCAGTACTTC,CASSLGGLAGSETQYF
.,TRBV7-9,TRBJ2-7,few,TGTGCCAGCAGCGAGCAATGGGCAGGGACTTACGAGCAGTACTTC,CASSEQWAGTYEQYF
.,TRBV20-1,TRBJ2-7,few,TGCAGTGCTAGGCCTCGGGCTAGCTCCTACGAGCAGTACTTC,CSARPRASSYEQYF
.,TRBV20-1,TRBJ1-2,.,TGCAGTGCTAGAGATCCGGGGAAGATATATGGCTACACCTTC,CSARDPGKIYGYTF
.,TRBV12-3/TRBV12-4,TRBJ2-7,.,TGTGCCAGCAGCCCCCGGACTACCTACTCCTACGAGCAGTACTTC,CASSPRTTYSYEQYF
TRBD1,TRBV5-1,TRBJ1-5,.,TGCGCCAGCAGCTTTGAGGACAGGGGAATTGAACAGCCCCAGCATTTT,CASSFEDRGIEQPQHF
TRBD1,TRBV7-2,TRBJ1-2,.,TGTGCCAGCAGCTTTACAGGGACAGGGGGAGGCTACACCTTC,CASSFTGTGGGYTF
TRBD2,TRBV2,TRBJ2-3,.,TGTGCCAGCAGGGAGACTAGCGGGGGAGATACGCAGTATTTT,CASRETSGGDTQYF
TRBD1,TRBV6-5,TRBJ1-2,few,TGTGCCAGCAGTTACTCGTCCGGACAGGGTAACTATGGCTACACCTTC,CASSYSSGQGNYGYTF
TRBD2,TRBV5-1,TRBJ2-7,.,TGCGCCAGCAGCCCCGGCCCCTCTTTAGCGGGATTAGCCTACGAGCAGTACTTC,CASSPGPSLAGLAYEQYF
TRBD2,TRBV24-1,TRBJ2-1,.,TGTGCCACCAGTGGGCGGACTAGCGGGGGCAATGAGCAGTTCTTC,CATSGRTSGGNEQFF
TRBD2,TRBV5-5,TRBJ2-1,.,TGTGCCAGCAGCACCTCTAGCGGGGGACACAATGAGCAGTTCTTC,CASSTSSGGHNEQFF
.,TRBV7-2,TRBJ1-1,.,TGTGCCAGCAGCTTGGGACTGAGACCGAACACTGAAGCTTTCTTT,CASSLGLRPNTEAFF
TRBD1,TRBV4-1,TRBJ1-2,.,TGCGCCAGCAGCCAGTACGCCGGGACAGGGGCCCTCGGCTACACCTTC,CASSQYAGTGALGYTF
.,TRBV10-3,TRBJ1-1,.,TGTGCCATCAGTGCGGGCGCCACTGAAGCTTTCTTT,CAISAGATEAFF
.,TRBV20-1,TRBJ2-5,.,TGCAGTGCTAGAGGTTGGTGGGACCAGGAGACCCAGTACTTC,CSARGWWDQETQYF
.,TRBV27,TRBJ2-7,once,TGTGCCAGCAGTTTAACCAGGGGTAACTCCTACGAGCAGTACTTC,CASSLTRGNSYEQYF
.,TRBV5-1,TRBJ2-3,.,TGCGCCAGCAGCCTGGACTACAACCCAGATACGCAGTATTTT,CASSLDYNPDTQYF
.,TRBV6-1,TRBJ1-5,.,TGTGCCAGCAGTGAAGAGATCGAGTGGACAGGCAATCAGCCCCAGCATTTT,CASSEEIEWTGNQPQHF
.,TRBV27,TRBJ2-1,.,TGTGCCAGCAGTTTTGAGGGTCAGTCCTACAATGAGCAGTTCTTC,CASSFEGQSYNEQFF
.,TRBV5-1,TRBJ1-5,.,TGCGCCAGCAGCTTGGCCTTGGATCAGCCCCAGCATTTT,CASSLALDQPQHF
TRBD2,TRBV6-2/TRBV6-3,TRBJ2-3,.,TGTGCCAGCAGTTACCCTAGCGGGATGAGAGATACGCAGTATTTT,CASSYPSGMRDTQYF
TRBD1,TRBV29-1,TRBJ2-1,many,TGCAGCGTCCTCGGACAGGGGACCTACAATGAGCAGTTCTTC,CSVLGQGTYNEQFF
TRBD1,TRBV4-2,TRBJ1-1,.,TGTGCCAGCAGCCAAACCATCGGGACCGGGACAGGGAACACTGAAGCTTTCTTT,CASSQTIGTGTGNTEAFF
.,TRBV5-1,TRBJ2-1,.,TGCGCCAGCAGCTTGGACAGACAGGGAGGTGAGCAGTTCTTC,CASSLDRQGGEQFF
TRBD2,TRBV4-1,TRBJ2-3,once,TGCGCCAGCAGCACACGGACTAGCGGGTCTCATACAGATACGCAGTATTTT,CASSTRTSGSHTDTQYF
.,TRBV10-3,TRBJ1-1,.,TGTGCCATCAGTGAGGGGGAGGGGGGCCCGAACACTGAAGCTTTCTTT,CAISEGEGGPNTEAFF
TRBD2,TRBV6-4,TRBJ2-7,.,TGTGCCAGCAGTGAATTATATGGACTAGCCATCGGCAATGAGCAGTACTTC,CASSELYGLAIGNEQYF
TRBD1,TRBV7-8,TRBJ2-5,few,TGTGCCAGCAGCATACGGGACAGGGGAGAGACCCAGTACTTC,CASSIRDRGETQYF
TRBD1,TRBV20-1,TRBJ2-3,few,TGCAGTGCTGGCCCGGGTCAGGGGGCGGATACGCAGTATTTT,CSAGPGQGADTQYF
.,TRBV20-1,TRBJ2-3,.,TGCAGTGCCCGGCGGTTGCAGGCTTGGGATACGCAGTATTTT,CSARRLQAWDTQYF
.,TRBV5-1,TRBJ1-1,.,TGCGCCAGCAGCTTGGGATCGGTCCTCACTGAAGCTTTCTTT,CASSLGSVLTEAFF
.,TRBV6-6,TRBJ2-5,once,TGTGCCAGCAGTGGGACGGACCGAGAGACCCAGTACTTC,CASSGTDRETQYF
.,TRBV6-5,TRBJ1-2,few,TGTGCCAGTTTTCCCGTGGGGGCGCGGAGCTATGGCTACACCTTC,CASFPVGARSYGYTF
.,TRBV5-1,TRBJ1-1,few,TGCGCCAGCAGCTTGGCCGGGTGGAGAGGGGGTGAAGCTTTCTTT,CASSLAGWRGGEAFF
TRBD2,TRBV29-1,TRBJ2-3,.,TGCAGCGTTGAGCCCTCTCGCGGGAGGGCCTCTCATACGCAGTATTTT,CSVEPSRGRASHTQYF
TRBD2,TRBV4-1,TRBJ2-1,few,TGCGCCAGCAGCCAAGGACCTAGCGGATACAATGAGCAGTTCTTC,CASSQGPSGYNEQFF
.,TRBV6-6,TRBJ1-2,.,TGTGCCAGTCTCCAAGAAGGGGTCTATGGCTACACCTTC,CASLQEGVYGYTF
TRBD1,TRBV5-1,TRBJ2-7,.,TGCGCCAGCAGCTTGGCCAGGGGGACAGGGGGATTCGAGCAGTACTTC,CASSLARGTGGFEQYF
TRBD1,TRBV20-1,TRBJ2-7,.,TGCAGTGCTGAAGACAGGGGGTCCGACGAGCAGTACTTC,CSAEDRGSDEQYF
.,TRBV6-1,TRBJ2-5,.,TGTGCCAGCAATGTCGGGGGGCGAGAGACCCAGTACTTC,CASNVGGRETQYF
TRBD1,TRBV6-6,TRBJ2-7,few,TGTGCCAGCAGTCCAGGACAGGGTAGAAGCTCCTACGAGCAGTACTTC,CASSPGQGRSSYEQYF
.,TRBV7-9,TRBJ2-1,.,TGTGCCAGCAGCTTAGGGGGGGGCCTCCCCCATGAACAGTTCTTC,CASSLGGGLPHEQFF
.,TRBV5-1,TRBJ2-1,once,TGCGCCAGCAGCTTCATCAGGGGCCCCTACAATGAGCAGTTCTTC,CASSFIRGPYNEQFF
.,TRBV15,TRBJ2-7,.,TGTGCCACCAGCGGCCGGGACCCAAACGAGAACGAGCAGTACTTC,CATSGRDPNENEQYF
.,TRBV20-1,TRBJ2-7,few,TGCAGTGCTGGGGTTTCTACGGCCTACGAGCAGTACTTC,CSAGVSTAYEQYF
.,TRBV3-1,TRBJ2-6,once,TGTGCCAGCAGCCAAGTGAGGGCAGGTGTCAACGTCCTGACTTTC,CASSQVRAGVNVLTF
.,TRBV7-2,TRBJ1-1,once,TGTGCCAGCAGCTTAGTTATTCTCGCACCGGGGCCGAACACTGAAGCTTTCTTT,CASSLVILAPGPNTEAFF
TRBD1,TRBV5-1,TRBJ1-2,.,TGCGCCAGCAGCGCCTCGGGACAGGACTATGGCTTCACCTTC,CASSASGQDYGFTF